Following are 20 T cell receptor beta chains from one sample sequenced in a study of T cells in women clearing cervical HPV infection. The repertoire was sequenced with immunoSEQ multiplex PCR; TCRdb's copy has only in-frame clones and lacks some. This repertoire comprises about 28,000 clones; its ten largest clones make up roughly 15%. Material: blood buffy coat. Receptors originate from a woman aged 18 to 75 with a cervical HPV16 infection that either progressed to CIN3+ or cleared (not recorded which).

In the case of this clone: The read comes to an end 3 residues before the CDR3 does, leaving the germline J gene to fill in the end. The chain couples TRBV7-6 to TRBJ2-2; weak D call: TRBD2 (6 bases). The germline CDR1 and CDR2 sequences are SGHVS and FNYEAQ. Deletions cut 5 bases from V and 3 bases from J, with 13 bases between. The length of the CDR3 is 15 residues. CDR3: CASSLSRDYTGELFF. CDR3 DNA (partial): TGTGCCAGCAGCCTATCCAGGGACTACACCGGGGAG.

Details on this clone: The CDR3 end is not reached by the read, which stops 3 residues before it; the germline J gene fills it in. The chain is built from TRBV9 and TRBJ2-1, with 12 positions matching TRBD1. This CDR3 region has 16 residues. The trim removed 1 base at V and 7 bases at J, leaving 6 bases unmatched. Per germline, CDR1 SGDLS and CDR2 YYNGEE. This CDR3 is CASSVTGQGAGNEQFF. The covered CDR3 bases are TGTGCCAGCAGCGTAACGGGACAGGGGGCAGGAAATGAG.

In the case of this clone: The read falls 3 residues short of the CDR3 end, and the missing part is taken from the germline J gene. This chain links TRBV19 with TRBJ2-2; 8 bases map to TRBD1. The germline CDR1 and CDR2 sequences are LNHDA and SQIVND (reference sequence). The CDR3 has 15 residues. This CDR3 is CASSSQGARNEKLFF. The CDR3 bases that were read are TGTGCCAGTAGTTCCCAGGGGGCACGGAATGAAAAG.

The DNA read from the CDR3 is TGCAGTGCTAGAGATAATGCGGGAGGGCCCTACGAG. It codes for CSARDNAGGPYE. The whole CDR3 sequence is CSARDNAGGPYEQYF. V is TRBV20-1 and J is TRBJ2-7, with 9 nucleotides matching TRBD2. With the read ending 3 residues before the CDR3 end, the germline J gene is used to fill in that end. Germline CDR1 reads DFQATT; CDR2 reads SNEGSKA (reference sequence). The junction had 5 bases not matched to a gene; V was cut back by 0 bases and J by 2 bases. The CDR3 sequence is 15 residues long.

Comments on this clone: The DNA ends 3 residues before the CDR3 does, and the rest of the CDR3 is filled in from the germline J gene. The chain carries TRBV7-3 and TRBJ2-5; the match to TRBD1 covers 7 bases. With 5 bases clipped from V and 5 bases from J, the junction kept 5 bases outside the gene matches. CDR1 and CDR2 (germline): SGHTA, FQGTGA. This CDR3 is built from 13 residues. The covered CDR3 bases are TGTGCCAGCAGCCTAGACAGGGTGGAGACC. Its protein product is CASSLDRVET. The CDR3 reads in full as CASSLDRVETQYF.

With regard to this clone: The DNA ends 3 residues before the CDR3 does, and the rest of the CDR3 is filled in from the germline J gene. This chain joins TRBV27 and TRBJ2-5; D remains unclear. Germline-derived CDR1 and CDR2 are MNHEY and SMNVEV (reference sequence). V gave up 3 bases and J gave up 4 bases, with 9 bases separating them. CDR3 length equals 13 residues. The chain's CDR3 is CASSLRPSETQYF. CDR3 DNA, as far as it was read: TGTGCCAGCAGTTTGCGCCCCTCAGAGACC.

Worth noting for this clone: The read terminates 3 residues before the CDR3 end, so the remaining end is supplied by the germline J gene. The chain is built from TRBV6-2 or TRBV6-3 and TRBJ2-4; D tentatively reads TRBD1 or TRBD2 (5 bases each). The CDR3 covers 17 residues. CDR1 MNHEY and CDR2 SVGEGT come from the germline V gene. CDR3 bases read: TGTGCCAGCAGTCTAAGTTACGTAGGGGAGTTATCCTATGGT. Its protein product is CASSLSYVGELSYG. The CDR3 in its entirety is CASSLSYVGELSYGQYF.

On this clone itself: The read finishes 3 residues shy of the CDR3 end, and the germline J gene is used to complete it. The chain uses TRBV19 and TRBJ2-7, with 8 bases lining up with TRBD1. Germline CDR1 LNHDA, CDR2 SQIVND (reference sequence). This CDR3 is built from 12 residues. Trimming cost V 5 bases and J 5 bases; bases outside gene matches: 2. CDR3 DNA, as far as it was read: TGTGCCAGTAGTCTCAGGGGGCACGAG. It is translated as CASSLRGHE. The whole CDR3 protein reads CASSLRGHEQYF.

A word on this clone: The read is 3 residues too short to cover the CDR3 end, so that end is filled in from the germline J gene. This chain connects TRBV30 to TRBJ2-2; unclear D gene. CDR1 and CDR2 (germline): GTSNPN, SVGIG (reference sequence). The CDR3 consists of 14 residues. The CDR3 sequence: CAWSVSAGNSPLFF. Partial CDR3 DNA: TGTGCCTGGAGTGTGTCGGCAGGTAATTCACCG.

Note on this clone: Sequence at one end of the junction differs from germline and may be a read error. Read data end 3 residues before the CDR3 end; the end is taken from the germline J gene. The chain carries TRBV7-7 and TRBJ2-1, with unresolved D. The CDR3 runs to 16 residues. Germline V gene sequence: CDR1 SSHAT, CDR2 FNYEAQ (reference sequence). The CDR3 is CASSPRRGMNVNEQFF. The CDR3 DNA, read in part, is TGTGCTAGCAGCCCTAGGCGCGGCATGAACGTCAATGAG.

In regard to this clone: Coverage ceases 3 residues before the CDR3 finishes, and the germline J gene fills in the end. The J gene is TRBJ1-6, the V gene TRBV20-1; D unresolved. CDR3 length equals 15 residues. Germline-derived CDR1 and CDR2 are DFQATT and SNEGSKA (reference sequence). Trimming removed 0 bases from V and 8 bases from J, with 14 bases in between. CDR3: CSARDWARGDSPLHF. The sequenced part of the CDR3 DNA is TGCAGTGCTAGAGATTGGGCCCGGGGTGATTCACCC.

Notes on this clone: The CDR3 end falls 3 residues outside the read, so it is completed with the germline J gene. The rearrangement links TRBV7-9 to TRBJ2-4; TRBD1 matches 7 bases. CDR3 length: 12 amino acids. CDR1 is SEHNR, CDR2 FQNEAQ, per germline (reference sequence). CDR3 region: CASSLGQGDQYF. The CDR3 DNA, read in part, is TGTGCCAGCAGCTTAGGACAGGGAGAT. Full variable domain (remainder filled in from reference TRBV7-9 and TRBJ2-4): DTGVSQNPRHKITKRGQNVTFRCDPISEHNRLYWYRQTLGQGPEFLTYFQNEAQLEKSRLLSDRFSAERPKGSFSTLEIQRTEQGDSAMYLCASSLGQGDQYFGAGTRLSVL.

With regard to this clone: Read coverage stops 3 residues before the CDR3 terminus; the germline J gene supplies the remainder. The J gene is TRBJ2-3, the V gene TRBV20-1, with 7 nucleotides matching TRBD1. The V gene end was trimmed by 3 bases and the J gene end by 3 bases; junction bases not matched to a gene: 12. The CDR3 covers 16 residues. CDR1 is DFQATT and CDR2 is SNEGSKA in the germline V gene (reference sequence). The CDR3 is CSARDLTGVATDTQYF. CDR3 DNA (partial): TGCAGTGCTAGGGATTTAACAGGGGTGGCTACAGATACG.

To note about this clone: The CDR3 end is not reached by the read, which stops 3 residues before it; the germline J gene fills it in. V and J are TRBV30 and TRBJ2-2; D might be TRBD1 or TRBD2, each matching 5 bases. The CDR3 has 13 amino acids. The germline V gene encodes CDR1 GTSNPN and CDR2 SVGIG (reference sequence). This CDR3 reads CAWRTRENSPLFF. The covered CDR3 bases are TGTGCCTGGAGGACCAGGGAGAATTCACCG.

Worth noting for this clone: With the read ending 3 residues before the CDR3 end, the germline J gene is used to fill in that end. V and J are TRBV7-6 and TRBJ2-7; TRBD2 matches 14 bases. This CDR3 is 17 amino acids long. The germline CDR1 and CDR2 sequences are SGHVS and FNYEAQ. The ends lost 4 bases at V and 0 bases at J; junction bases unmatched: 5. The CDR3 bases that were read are TGTGCCAGCAGCTCGGGACTAGCGGGAGAGAGCTCCTACGAG. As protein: CASSSGLAGESSYE. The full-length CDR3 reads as CASSSGLAGESSYEQYF.

CDR3 loop: CASSLMTTPQETQYF. The part of the CDR3 DNA that was read is TGTGCCAGCTCACTCATGACAACTCCCCAAGAGACG. The chain uses TRBV18 and TRBJ2-3; D uncertain. The read finishes 3 residues shy of the CDR3 end, and the germline J gene is used to complete it. CDR1 and CDR2 from the germline V gene are KGHSH and LQKENI. CDR3 length equals 15 residues. The full variable domain, completed using reference TRBV18 and TRBJ2-3, is NAGVMQNPRHLVRRRGQEARLRCSPMKGHSHVYWYRQLPEEGLKFMVYLQKENIIDESGMPKERFSAEFPKEGPSILRIQQVVRGDSAAYFCASSLMTTPQETQYFGPGTRLTVL.

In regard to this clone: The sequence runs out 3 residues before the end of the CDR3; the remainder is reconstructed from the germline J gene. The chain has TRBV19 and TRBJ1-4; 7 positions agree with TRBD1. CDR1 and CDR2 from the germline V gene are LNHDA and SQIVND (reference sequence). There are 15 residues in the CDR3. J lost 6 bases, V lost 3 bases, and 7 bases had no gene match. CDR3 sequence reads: CASSITGTVDEKLFF. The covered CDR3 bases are TGTGCCAGTAGTATCACCGGGACAGTTGATGAAAAA. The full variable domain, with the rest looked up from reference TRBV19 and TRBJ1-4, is DGGITQSPKYLFRKEGQNVTLSCEQNLNHDAMYWYRQDPGQGLRLIYYSQIVNDFQKGDIAEGYSVSREKKESFPLTVTSAQKNPTAFYLCASSITGTVDEKLFFGSGTQLSVL.

CDR3 loop: CSAVYQSAGNSPLHF. The CDR3 DNA, read in part, is TGCAGTGCCGTATACCAATCCGCAGGGAATTCACCC. J is TRBJ1-6 and V is TRBV20-1; perhaps TRBD1 as D (5 bases). The CDR3 extends 3 residues past the end of the read, so its final part is completed from the germline J gene. This CDR3 contains 15 residues. Germline V CDR1 and CDR2: DFQATT, SNEGSKA (reference sequence). V gave up 6 bases and J gave up 7 bases, with 19 bases separating them.

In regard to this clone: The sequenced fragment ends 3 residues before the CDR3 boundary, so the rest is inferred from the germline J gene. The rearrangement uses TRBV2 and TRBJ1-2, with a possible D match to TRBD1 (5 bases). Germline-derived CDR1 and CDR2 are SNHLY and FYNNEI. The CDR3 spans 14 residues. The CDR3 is CAREDSGEADTYTF. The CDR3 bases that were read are TGTGCCAGAGAAGACTCGGGGGAGGCAGATACC.

The part of the CDR3 DNA that was read is TGTGCCACCCAAAGGGTGCAGGGTCCCCTGGGAGAGACC. Translating it yields CATQRVQGPLGET. The complete CDR3 sequence is CATQRVQGPLGETQYF. The chain combines TRBV2 with TRBJ2-5; D is possibly TRBD1 (5 bases). Coverage ceases 3 residues before the CDR3 finishes, and the germline J gene fills in the end. Germline V gives CDR1 SNHLY, CDR2 FYNNEI. This CDR3 comprises 16 residues. V lost 10 bases to trimming and J lost 4 bases, with 25 bases between them.